A single sample gave rise to the 9 T cell receptor beta chains below, sequenced in a study of cytomegalovirus exposure and HLA in healthy donors. Assay: immunoSEQ multiplex PCR; the TCRdb copy retains only in-frame clones and omits some. The table records some 140,000 clones, approximately 87% of them present only once. Input material: PBMCs. The receptors originated from a man aged 18-30 years in good health and CMV-seronegative.

DNA of the CDR3: TGTGCCAGCAGCCCAAGCGGGGTCACAGATACGCAGTATTTT. Encoded protein: CASSPSGVTDTQYF. The V and J genes are TRBV9 and TRBJ2-3; TRBD2 aligns across 7 bases. The V and J ends lost 4 bases and 2 bases, in that order; junction bases with no gene match: 4. This CDR3 is built from 14 residues. From germline, CDR1 is SGDLS and CDR2 YYNGEE. The complete variable domain, with remaining parts taken from reference TRBV9 and TRBJ2-3, reads DSGVTQTPKHLITATGQRVTLRCSPRSGDLSVYWYQQSLDQGLQFLIQYYNGEERAKGNILERFSAQQFPDLHSELNLSSLELGDSALYFCASSPSGVTDTQYFGPGTRLTVL.

This rearrangement joins TRBV6-1 to TRBJ1-2, with 7 bases matching TRBD1. Per germline, CDR1 MNHNS and CDR2 SASEGT. The CDR3 covers 14 residues. V trimming: 1 base; J trimming: 4 bases; junction bases outside the gene matches: 3. CDR3 residues: CASSEDRDSYGYTF. The CDR3 nucleotides are TGTGCCAGCAGTGAAGATCGGGACAGCTATGGCTACACCTTC.

This chain uses TRBV5-1 with TRBJ2-5, with D possibly being TRBD2 (6 bases). The CDR3 has 15 amino acids. V was pared by 2 bases and J by 3 bases, with 14 bases between. Germline lookup yields CDR1 SGHRS and CDR2 YFSETQ. Here the CDR3 reads CASSFAGSSEETQYF. CDR3 bases: TGCGCCAGCAGCTTCGCGGGGAGCTCGGAAGAGACCCAGTACTTC.

The rearrangement links TRBV27 to TRBJ2-1; the match to TRBD2 covers 14 bases. Germline assignment: CDR1 MNHEY and CDR2 SMNVEV (reference sequence). This CDR3 spans 16 amino acids. V gave up 5 bases and J gave up 14 bases; unmatched junction bases: 14. CDR3 DNA sequence: TGTGCCAGCAGTGAAAGGGGACTAGCGGGAGTAAGGTCAGAGTTCTTC. As protein: CASSERGLAGVRSEFF.

The chain recombines TRBV5-6 with TRBJ2-5, with TRBD2 identical over 7 bases. CDR1 SGHDT and CDR2 YYEEEE come from the germline V gene. The CDR3 contains 14 residues. With 0 bases clipped from V and 5 bases from J, the junction kept 4 bases outside the gene matches. CDR3 bases: TGTGCCAGCAGCTTGGAAGCCGGGGGGGAGACCCAGTACTTC. Its translation: CASSLEAGGETQYF.

The chain couples TRBV10-3 to TRBJ2-7; tentatively, D is TRBD1 (6 bases). Trimming pared 4 bases from V and 6 bases from J, leaving 16 bases between. CDR1 and CDR2 from the germline V gene are ENHRY and SYGVKD. The CDR3 loop spans 14 amino acids. CDR3 nucleotide sequence: TGTGCCATCAGTGGGAGGACAGACCTTGGCGAGCAGTACTTC. This sequence encodes CAISGRTDLGEQYF.

The rearrangement joins TRBV6-5 to TRBJ2-7; perhaps TRBD1 as D (5 bases). The CDR3 spans 16 residues. V was trimmed by 4 bases and J by 4 bases, leaving 20 bases between them. CDR1 MNHEY and CDR2 SVGAGI come from the germline V gene. The CDR3 loop reads CASSSLKTFQGYEQYF. In DNA, the CDR3 is TGTGCCAGCAGTTCGCTCAAAACTTTTCAGGGTTACGAGCAGTACTTC.

The genes are TRBV29-1 and TRBJ2-7; possible D gene TRBD2, 6 bases. V gave up 0 bases and J gave up 7 bases, with 10 bases separating them. CDR1 and CDR2 from the germline V gene are SQVTM and ANQGSEA. There are 12 residues in the CDR3. The CDR3 loop is CSVEDGSGEQYF. Here the CDR3 DNA reads TGCAGCGTTGAAGACGGGAGTGGGGAGCAGTACTTC.

V is TRBV29-1 and J is TRBJ2-3, with 10 bases fitting TRBD2. The CDR3 loop spans 14 amino acids. V lost 5 bases to trimming and J lost 4 bases; unmatched junction nucleotides: 6. CDR1 and CDR2 from the germline V gene are SQVTM and ANQGSEA. The CDR3 is CSVKGTSASDTQYF. The DNA of the CDR3 is TGCAGCGTTAAGGGGACTAGCGCTTCAGATACGCAGTATTTT.